The rows below give T cell receptor beta chains drawn from one sample of a study of Ad26.COV2.S vaccination and SARS-CoV-2 variants. TCRdb's table, derived via immunoSEQ multiplex PCR, lists solely in-frame clones and lacks some. Among more than 150,000 clones listed, around 88% were seen once. Sample: peripheral blood, taken after recovery from COVID-19. These receptors came from a human donor who had recovered from COVID-19. The CDR3 runs from the conserved cysteine through the conserved F or W. The D gene is left open where the match is weak. Clone size is given for some rows only: seen once, a few or many times, or a class if the clone is expanded.

TRBV7-9	TRBJ2-2	.	TRBD2	CASSLEFRLAGSNTGELFF	TGTGCCAGCAGCTTAGAGTTTCGGCTAGCGGGATCGAACACCGGGGAGCTGTTTTTT
TRBV19	TRBJ2-7	.	.	CASSTDHTSYEQYF	TGTGCCAGTAGTACCGACCATACCTCCTACGAGCAGTACTTC
TRBV7-9	TRBJ1-1	once	TRBD1	CASSLNPGGTEAFF	TGTGCCAGCAGCTTAAACCCAGGGGGGACTGAAGCTTTCTTT
TRBV6-1	TRBJ1-6	.	.	CASSERGDGYNSPLHF	TGTGCCAGCAGTGAACGGGGGGACGGTTATAATTCACCCCTCCACTTT
TRBV7-3	TRBJ1-2	.	.	CASSTDGMGGYTF	TGTGCCAGCAGCACGGACGGAATGGGAGGCTACACCTTC
TRBV9	TRBJ2-3	.	TRBD2	CASSPTSGRARDTQYF	TGTGCCAGCAGTCCTACTAGCGGGAGGGCGAGAGATACGCAGTATTTT
TRBV9	TRBJ1-2	.	.	CASSMSGLGDGYTF	TGTGCCAGCAGCATGTCAGGGCTGGGGGATGGCTACACCTTC
TRBV6-5	TRBJ1-4	.	.	CASSNTRQKLFF	TGTGCCAGCAGCAACACCCGACAGAAACTGTTTTTT
TRBV4-1	TRBJ2-1	.	TRBD2	CASSQDGTSGYNEQFF	TGCGCCAGCAGCCAAGACGGGACTAGCGGATACAATGAGCAGTTCTTC
TRBV19	TRBJ1-1	.	.	CASSIGGRRDTEAFF	TGTGCCAGTAGTATCGGTGGGCGACGGGACACTGAAGCTTTCTTT
TRBV2	TRBJ2-5	.	TRBD2	CASSEGTSLETQYF	TGTGCCAGCAGTGAAGGGACTAGCCTGGAGACCCAGTACTTC
TRBV28	TRBJ1-6	.	.	CASSLEVNWGYNSPLHF	TGTGCCAGCAGTTTAGAGGTCAATTGGGGCTATAATTCACCCCTCCACTTT
TRBV12-3/TRBV12-4	TRBJ2-7	.	.	CASSPPASYEQYF	TGTGCCAGCAGTCCGCCGGCTAGCTACGAGCAGTACTTC
TRBV12-5	TRBJ2-3	.	TRBD2	CASGSFGDVAGGGDTQYF	TGTGCTAGTGGTTCTTTCGGGGACGTCGCGGGGGGTGGAGATACGCAGTATTTT
TRBV27	TRBJ2-1	once	.	CASILGGEQFF	TGTGCCAGCATCCTTGGGGGTGAGCAGTTCTTC
TRBV5-4	TRBJ1-2	.	TRBD1	CASSPRTGAGYTF	TGTGCCAGCAGCCCGCGGACAGGGGCTGGCTACACCTTC
TRBV18	TRBJ2-3	.	TRBD2	CASSPGGGPDTQYF	TGTGCCAGCTCACCTGGGGGAGGGCCGGATACGCAGTATTTT
TRBV5-1	TRBJ2-4	.	TRBD1	CASSWGTAGNIQYF	TGCGCCAGCAGCTGGGGGACAGCAGGAAACATTCAGTACTTC
TRBV28	TRBJ2-7	few	.	CASVGGGRTSGGYEQYF	TGTGCCAGCGTTGGGGGCGGCAGGACCTCCGGGGGCTACGAGCAGTACTTC
TRBV5-3	TRBJ1-2	.	.	CARSRPICTNYGYTF	TGTGCCAGAAGCCGACCGATTTGTACTAACTATGGCTACACCTTC
TRBV7-8	TRBJ2-7	.	.	CASNPKAASSYEQYF	TGTGCCAGCAATCCTAAGGCGGCGAGCTCCTACGAGCAGTACTTC
TRBV29-1	TRBJ1-1	.	.	CSVDMGANTEAFF	TGCAGCGTTGATATGGGGGCGAACACTGAAGCTTTCTTT
TRBV5-1	TRBJ1-2	.	.	CASSLGETYGYTF	TGCGCCAGCAGCTTGGGGGAGACCTATGGCTACACCTTC
TRBV6-4	TRBJ2-1	.	.	CASSGTPLRDEQFF	TGTGCCAGCAGCGGGACACCCCTAAGAGATGAGCAGTTCTTC